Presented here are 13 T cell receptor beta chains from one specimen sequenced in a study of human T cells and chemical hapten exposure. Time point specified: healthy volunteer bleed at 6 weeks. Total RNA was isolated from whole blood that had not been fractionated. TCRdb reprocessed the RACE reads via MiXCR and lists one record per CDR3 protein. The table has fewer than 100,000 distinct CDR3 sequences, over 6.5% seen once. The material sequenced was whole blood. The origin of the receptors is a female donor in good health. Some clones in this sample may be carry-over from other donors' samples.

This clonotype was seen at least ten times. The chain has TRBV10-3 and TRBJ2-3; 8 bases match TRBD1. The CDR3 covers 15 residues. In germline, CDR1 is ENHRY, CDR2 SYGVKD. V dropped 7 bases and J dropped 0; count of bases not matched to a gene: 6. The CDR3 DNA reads TGTGCCATCAAAGGCCAGGGGGCGAGCACAGATACGCAGTATTTT. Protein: CAIKGQGASTDTQYF.

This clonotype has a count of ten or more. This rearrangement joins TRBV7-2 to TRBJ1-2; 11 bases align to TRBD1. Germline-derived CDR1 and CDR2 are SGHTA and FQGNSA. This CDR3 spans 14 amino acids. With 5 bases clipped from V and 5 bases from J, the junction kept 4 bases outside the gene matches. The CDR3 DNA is TGTGCCAGCAGCCGGACAGGGGGCAGATATGGCTACACCTTC. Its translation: CASSRTGGRYGYTF. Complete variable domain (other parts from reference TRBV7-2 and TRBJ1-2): GAGVSQSPSNKVTEKGKDVELRCDPISGHTALYWYRQSLGQGLEFLIYFQGNSAPDKSGLPSDRFSAERTGGSVSTLTIQRTQQEDSAVYLCASSRTGGRYGYTFGSGTRLTVV.

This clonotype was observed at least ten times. CDR3 nucleotide sequence: TGTGCCAGCAGCCAAGGGCGGTCGGGGGCCTACGAGCAGTACTTC. Its protein product is CASSQGRSGAYEQYF. This chain uses TRBV4-2 with TRBJ2-7; possible D gene TRBD2, 6 bases. The V gene's germline CDR1 is LGHNA and CDR2 YNFKEQ. The V and J ends lost 1 base and 2 bases respectively, with 12 bases between them. This CDR3 has 15 amino acids.

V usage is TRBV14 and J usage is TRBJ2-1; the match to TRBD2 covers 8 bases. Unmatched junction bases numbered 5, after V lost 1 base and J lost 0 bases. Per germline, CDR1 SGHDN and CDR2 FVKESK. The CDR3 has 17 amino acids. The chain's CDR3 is CASSQGSAGGSYNEQFF. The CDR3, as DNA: TGTGCCAGCAGCCAAGGGTCGGCGGGGGGCTCCTACAATGAGCAGTTCTTC.

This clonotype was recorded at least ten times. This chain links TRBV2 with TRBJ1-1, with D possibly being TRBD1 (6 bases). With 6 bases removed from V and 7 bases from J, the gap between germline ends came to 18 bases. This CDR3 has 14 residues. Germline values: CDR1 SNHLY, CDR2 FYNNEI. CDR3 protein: CASSPGYRAGEAFF. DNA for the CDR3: TGTGCCAGCAGCCCGGGCTACAGGGCGGGTGAAGCTTTCTTT.

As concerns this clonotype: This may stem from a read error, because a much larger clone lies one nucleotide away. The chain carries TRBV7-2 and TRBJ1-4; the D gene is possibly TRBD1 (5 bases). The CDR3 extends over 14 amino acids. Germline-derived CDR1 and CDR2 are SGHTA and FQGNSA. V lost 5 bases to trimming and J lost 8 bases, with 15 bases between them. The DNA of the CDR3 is TGTGCCAGCAGCCGAAGAGGGGAAGGGGAAAAACTGTTTTTT. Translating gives CASSRRGEGEKLFF.

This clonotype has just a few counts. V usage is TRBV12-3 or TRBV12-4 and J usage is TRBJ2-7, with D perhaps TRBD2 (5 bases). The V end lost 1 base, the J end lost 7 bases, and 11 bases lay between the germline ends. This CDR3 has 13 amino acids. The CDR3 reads CASSLGRVLEQYF. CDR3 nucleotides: TGTGCCAGCAGTTTAGGGCGGGTTCTGGAGCAGTACTTC.

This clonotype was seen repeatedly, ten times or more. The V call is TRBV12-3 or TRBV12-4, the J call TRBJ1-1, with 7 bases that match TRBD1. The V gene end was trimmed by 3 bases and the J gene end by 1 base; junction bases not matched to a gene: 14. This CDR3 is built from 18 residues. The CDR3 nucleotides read TGTGCCAGCAGTTTCGTTCCACCCCGGGACAGCTGGAACACTGAAGCTTTCTTT. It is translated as CASSFVPPRDSWNTEAFF.

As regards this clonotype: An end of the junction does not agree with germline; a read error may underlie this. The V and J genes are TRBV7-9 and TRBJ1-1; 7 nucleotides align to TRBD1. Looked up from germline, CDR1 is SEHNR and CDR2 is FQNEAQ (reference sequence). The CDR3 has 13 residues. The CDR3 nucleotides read TGTGCCAACAGCTTAGGCCAGGGGGCTGAAGCTTTCTTT. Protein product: CANSLGQGAEAFF.

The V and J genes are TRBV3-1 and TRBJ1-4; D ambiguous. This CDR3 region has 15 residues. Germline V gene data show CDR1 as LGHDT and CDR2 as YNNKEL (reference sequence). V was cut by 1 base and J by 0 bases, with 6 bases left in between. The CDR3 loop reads CASSQGLATNEKLFF. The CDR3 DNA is TGTGCCAGCAGCCAAGGTCTTGCAACTAATGAAAAACTGTTTTTT.

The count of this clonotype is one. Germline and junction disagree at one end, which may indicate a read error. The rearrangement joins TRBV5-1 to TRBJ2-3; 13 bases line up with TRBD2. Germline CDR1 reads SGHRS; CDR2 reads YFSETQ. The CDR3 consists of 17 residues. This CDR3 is CASSFGLAGVSTDTQCF. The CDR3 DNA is TGCGCCAGCAGCTTCGGACTAGCGGGGGTGAGCACAGATACGCAGTGTTTT. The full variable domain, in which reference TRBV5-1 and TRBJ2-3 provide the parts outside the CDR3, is KAGVTQTPRYLIKTRGQQVTLSCSPISGHRSVSWYQQTPGQGLQFLFEYFSETQRNKGNFPGRFSGRQFSNSRSEMNVSTLELGDSALYLCASSFGLAGVSTDTQCFGPGTRLTVL.

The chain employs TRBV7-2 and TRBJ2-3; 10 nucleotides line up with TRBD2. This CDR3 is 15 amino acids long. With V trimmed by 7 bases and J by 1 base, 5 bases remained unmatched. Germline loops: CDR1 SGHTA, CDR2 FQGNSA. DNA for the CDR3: TGTGCCAGCAACCGCCTAGCGGGGGGCACAGATACGCAGTATTTT. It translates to CASNRLAGGTDTQYF.

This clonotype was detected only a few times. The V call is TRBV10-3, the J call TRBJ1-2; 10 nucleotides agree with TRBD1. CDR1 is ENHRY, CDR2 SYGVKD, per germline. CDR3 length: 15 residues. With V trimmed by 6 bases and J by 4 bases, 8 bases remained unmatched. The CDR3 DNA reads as TGTGCCATCAGGCAGGACAGGGGGATCAGCTATGGCTACACCTTC. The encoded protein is CAIRQDRGISYGYTF.